This T cell receptor (beta chain) was captured by sequencing in a study of cytomegalovirus exposure and HLA in healthy donors. Points from the study as a whole: Available immune exposure information was restricted to CMV serostatus only. A later examination showed that TCR association rates differed by HLA locus, with DRB1 most and HLA-C fewest.

The PCR made use of 60 Vbeta and 13 Jbeta primers. TCRdb's table, derived via immunoSEQ multiplex PCR, lists solely in-frame clones and lacks some. In the table there are 110,000 to 150,000 clones, approximately 80% of which are singletons. J gave up 7 bases and V 2 bases, and 10 bases lay outside the gene matches. The germline gives CDR1 SGHNT, CDR2 YYREEE (reference sequence). The CDR3 loop spans 17 amino acids. This clone was seen only a few times. Its specificity is not known. The specimen sequenced was PBMCs. The chain combines TRBV5-4 with TRBJ2-2; 11 nucleotides line up with TRBD2. The TCR sequence derives from a male donor in good health and CMV-seronegative. The CDR3 bases are TGTGCCAGCAGCTTTCCCGGACTAGCGGGTAGCAACGGGGAGCTGTTTTTT. It encodes CASSFPGLAGSNGELFF.